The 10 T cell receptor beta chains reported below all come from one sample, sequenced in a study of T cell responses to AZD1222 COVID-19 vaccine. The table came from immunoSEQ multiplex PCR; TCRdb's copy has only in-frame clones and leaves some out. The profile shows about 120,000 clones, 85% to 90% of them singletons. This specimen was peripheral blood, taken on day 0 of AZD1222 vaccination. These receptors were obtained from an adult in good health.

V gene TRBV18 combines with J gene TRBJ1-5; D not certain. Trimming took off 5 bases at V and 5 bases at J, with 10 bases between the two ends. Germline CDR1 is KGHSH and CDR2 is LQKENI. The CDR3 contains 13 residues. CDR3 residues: CASSNGQDQPQHF. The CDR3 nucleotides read TGTGCCAGCTCAAACGGCCAAGATCAGCCCCAGCATTTT.

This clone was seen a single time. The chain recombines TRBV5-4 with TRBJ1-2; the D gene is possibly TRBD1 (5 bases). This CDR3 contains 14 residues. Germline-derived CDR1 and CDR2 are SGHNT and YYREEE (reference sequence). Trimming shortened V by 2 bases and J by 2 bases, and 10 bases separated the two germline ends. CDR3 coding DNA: TGTGCCAGCAGCTTAGGGGAATCGAACTATGGCTACACCTTC. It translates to CASSLGESNYGYTF.

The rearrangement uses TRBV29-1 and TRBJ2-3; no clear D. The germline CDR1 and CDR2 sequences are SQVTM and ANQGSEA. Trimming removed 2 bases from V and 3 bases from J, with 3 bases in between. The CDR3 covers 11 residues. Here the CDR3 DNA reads TGCAGCGTTGAATTAACAGATACGCAGTATTTT. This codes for CSVELTDTQYF.

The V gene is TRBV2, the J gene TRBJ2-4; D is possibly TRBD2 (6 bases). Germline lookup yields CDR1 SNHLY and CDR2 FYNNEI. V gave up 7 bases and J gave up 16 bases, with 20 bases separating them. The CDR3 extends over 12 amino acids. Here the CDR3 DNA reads TGTGCCAGCAAGGACGACGGGAGACGTCAATACTTC. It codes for CASKDDGRRQYF.

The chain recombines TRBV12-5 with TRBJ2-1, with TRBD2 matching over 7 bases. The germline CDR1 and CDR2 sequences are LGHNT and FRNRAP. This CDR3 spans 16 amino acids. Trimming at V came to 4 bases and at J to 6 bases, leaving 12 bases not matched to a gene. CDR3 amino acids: CASGSNSRDYSNEQFF. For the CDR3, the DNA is TGTGCTAGTGGTTCCAACTCCCGGGACTATTCCAATGAGCAGTTCTTC.

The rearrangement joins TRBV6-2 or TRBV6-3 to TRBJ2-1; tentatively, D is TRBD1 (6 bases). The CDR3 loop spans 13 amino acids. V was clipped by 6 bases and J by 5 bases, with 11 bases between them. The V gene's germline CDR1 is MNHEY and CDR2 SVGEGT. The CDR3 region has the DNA TGTGCCAGCAGCCAGACAGGTAACAATGAGCAGTTCTTC. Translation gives CASSQTGNNEQFF.

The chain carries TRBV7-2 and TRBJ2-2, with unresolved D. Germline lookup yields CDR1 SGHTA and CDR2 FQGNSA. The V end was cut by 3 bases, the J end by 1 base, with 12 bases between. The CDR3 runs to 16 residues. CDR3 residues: CASSFQRGGNTGELFF. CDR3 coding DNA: TGTGCCAGCAGCTTCCAGAGAGGTGGGAACACCGGGGAGCTGTTTTTT.

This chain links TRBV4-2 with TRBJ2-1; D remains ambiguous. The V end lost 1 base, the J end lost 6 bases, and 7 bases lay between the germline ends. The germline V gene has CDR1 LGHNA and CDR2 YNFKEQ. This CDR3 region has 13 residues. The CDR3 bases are TGTGCCAGCAGCCAAGGGGTGGGCAATGAGCAGTTCTTC. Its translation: CASSQGVGNEQFF.

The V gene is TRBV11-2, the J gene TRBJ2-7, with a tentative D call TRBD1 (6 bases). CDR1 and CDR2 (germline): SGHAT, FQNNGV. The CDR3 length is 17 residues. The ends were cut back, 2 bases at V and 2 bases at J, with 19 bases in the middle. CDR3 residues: CASSLLGKDRLTYEQYF. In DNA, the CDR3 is TGTGCCAGCAGCTTATTAGGGAAGGACAGATTAACCTACGAGCAGTACTTC.

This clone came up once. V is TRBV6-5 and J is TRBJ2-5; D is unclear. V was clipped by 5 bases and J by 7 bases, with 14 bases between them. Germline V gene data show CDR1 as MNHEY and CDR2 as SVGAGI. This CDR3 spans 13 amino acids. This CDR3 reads CASSPPATGTQYF. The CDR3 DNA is TGTGCCAGCAGTCCGCCTGCAACGGGGACCCAGTACTTC.